The next 21 T cell receptor beta chains were all read from a single sample in a study of blood T cell repertoires in COVID-19. Assay used: immunoSEQ multiplex PCR; TCRdb lists only in-frame clones, some missing. The table records over 110,000 clones, around 90% of them present only once. Sequencing was done on a sample of peripheral blood. The origin of the receptors is a man aged 70 or older with acute or convalescent COVID-19.

This sequence joins TRBV5-1 and TRBJ2-7; TRBD2 might be the D (6 bases). Germline values: CDR1 SGHRS, CDR2 YFSETQ. Trimming cost V 2 bases and J 2 bases, with 11 bases left between them. The CDR3 has 14 amino acids. The CDR3 protein is CASSFAGTAYEQYF. In nucleotides, the CDR3 is TGCGCCAGCAGCTTCGCGGGAACCGCCTACGAGCAGTACTTC.

The J gene is TRBJ2-3, the V gene TRBV11-2; 11 bases match TRBD2. Losses at the gene ends were 1 base for V and 3 bases for J; bases not matched to a gene: 6. The V gene's germline CDR1 is SGHAT and CDR2 FQNNGV. The CDR3 extends over 17 amino acids. CDR3 nucleotide sequence: TGTGCCAGCAGCTTAGGTCTGACTAGCGGGACGACAGATACGCAGTATTTT. Residues: CASSLGLTSGTTDTQYF.

CDR3 DNA: TGTGCCAGCAGTTACTTCGGGGCGGGAGATGGCTACACCTTC. Residues: CASSYFGAGDGYTF. This chain uses TRBV6-2 or TRBV6-3 with TRBJ1-2, with a tentative D call TRBD1 (5 bases). V lost 1 base and J lost 6, with 12 bases in between. Germline CDR1 and CDR2: MNHEY and SVGEGT. The CDR3 has 14 amino acids.

The chain joins TRBV6-6 to TRBJ2-7, with TRBD2 as a possible D gene (6 bases). Deletions cut 2 bases from V and 2 bases from J, with 16 bases between. CDR1 is MNHNY, CDR2 SVGAGI, per germline (reference sequence). The CDR3 is made up of 16 amino acids. This CDR3 is CASSYGGGASAYEQYF. The CDR3 region has the DNA TGTGCCAGCAGTTACGGAGGCGGGGCATCGGCCTACGAGCAGTACTTC.

The chain joins TRBV27 to TRBJ2-4; TRBD2 might be the D (6 bases). The CDR3 covers 16 residues. Trimming shortened V by 0 bases and J by 9 bases, and 18 bases separated the two germline ends. Per germline, CDR1 MNHEY and CDR2 SMNVEV (reference sequence). Written as DNA, the CDR3 is TGTGCCAGCAGTTTATCGATCGACGGGGGACTTGGCATTCAGTACTTC. The encoded protein is CASSLSIDGGLGIQYF.

The chain employs TRBV28 and TRBJ1-2; D is unresolved. Per germline, CDR1 MDHEN and CDR2 SYDVKM. The CDR3 loop spans 14 amino acids. Trimming removed 6 bases from V and 3 bases from J, with 14 bases in between. CDR3 nucleotide sequence: TGTGCCAGCAGCCTGTTGAGGCCCGACTATGGCTACACCTTC. Translating it yields CASSLLRPDYGYTF.

The chain recombines TRBV27 with TRBJ2-2, with 7 bases fitting TRBD2. The CDR3 has 18 amino acids. With V trimmed by 3 bases and J by 2 bases, 12 bases remained unmatched. Germline values: CDR1 MNHEY, CDR2 SMNVEV (reference sequence). CDR3 in DNA: TGTGCCAGCAGTTTTCGGGTTCTAGCGGAACTTAACACCGGGGAGCTGTTTTTT. Translating gives CASSFRVLAELNTGELFF.

The genes are TRBV7-9 and TRBJ1-4; 9 bases match TRBD1. V trimming: 5 bases; J trimming: 10 bases; junction bases outside the gene matches: 11. The CDR3 has 15 amino acids. Germline V CDR1 and CDR2: SEHNR, FQNEAQ (reference sequence). DNA of the CDR3: TGTGCCAGCAGCAAGACCGGGACAGGGCCAGGAAAACTGTTTTTT. Amino acid sequence: CASSKTGTGPGKLFF.

The rearrangement joins TRBV11-3 to TRBJ2-1; 11 bases are a match to TRBD2. The V gene's germline CDR1 is SGHNT and CDR2 YENEEA. This CDR3 region has 17 residues. V was clipped by 0 bases and J by 6 bases; unmatched bases: 7. The CDR3 region has the DNA TGTGCCAGCAGCTTAGATCGGGATAGCGGGGGGGCCAATGAGCAGTTCTTC. Its protein is CASSLDRDSGGANEQFF.

This clone was seen a few times. The chain carries TRBV2 and TRBJ1-1; tentative D call: TRBD1 (6 bases). The germline CDR1 and CDR2 sequences are SNHLY and FYNNEI. V lost 3 bases to trimming and J lost 0 bases, with 8 bases between them. This CDR3 contains 14 residues. CDR3 bases: TGTGCCAGCAGTGATGGACAGCTGAACACTGAAGCTTTCTTT. Translated, it gives CASSDGQLNTEAFF.

Only one count was recorded for this clone. This chain uses TRBV5-4 with TRBJ2-3; 7 bases map to TRBD1. Trimming cost V 2 bases and J 4 bases; bases outside gene matches: 4. In germline, CDR1 is SGHNT, CDR2 YYREEE (reference sequence). The CDR3 has 14 residues. The CDR3 loop reads CASSLQTGADTQYF. The CDR3 DNA is TGTGCCAGCAGCTTACAAACAGGGGCAGATACGCAGTATTTT.

The rearrangement links TRBV24-1 to TRBJ2-7; TRBD2 aligns across 10 bases. After removal of 4 bases from V and 3 bases from J, the junction contained 8 bases not matched to a gene. Germline values: CDR1 KGHDR, CDR2 SFDVKD. The CDR3 runs 16 residues. Here the CDR3 reads CATSDSSGRASYEQYF. CDR3 coding DNA: TGTGCCACCAGTGACTCTAGCGGGAGAGCGAGCTACGAGCAGTACTTC.

The genes are TRBV2 and TRBJ2-7, with D maybe TRBD2 (6 bases). The germline V gene encodes CDR1 SNHLY and CDR2 FYNNEI. The CDR3 has 14 residues. Trimming removed 5 bases from V and 0 bases from J, with 11 bases in between. CDR3: CASSRDWASYEQYF. The CDR3 coding sequence is TGTGCCAGCAGTCGGGACTGGGCCTCCTACGAGCAGTACTTC.

The V gene is TRBV29-1, the J gene TRBJ1-2, with a weak D call TRBD1 (6 bases). V was pared by 1 base and J by 1 base, with 10 bases between. There are 14 residues in the CDR3. CDR1 SQVTM and CDR2 ANQGSEA come from the germline V gene. CDR3 nucleotide sequence: TGCAGCGTTGAAGCTTCGGACAGTAACTATGGCTACACCTTC. Protein product: CSVEASDSNYGYTF.

The chain recombines TRBV28 with TRBJ2-2, with 7 bases identical to TRBD2. This CDR3 is 16 amino acids long. The germline CDR1 and CDR2 sequences are MDHEN and SYDVKM. V dropped 6 bases and J dropped 3; count of bases not matched to a gene: 10. The CDR3 sequence: CASRRLGGAYTGELFF. The CDR3 bases are TGTGCCAGCAGGCGATTGGGAGGGGCTTACACCGGGGAGCTGTTTTTT.

V usage is TRBV5-5 and J usage is TRBJ2-7; TRBD1 aligns across 8 bases. Germline assignment: CDR1 SGHKS and CDR2 YYEKEE (reference sequence). The junction had 12 bases not matched to a gene; V was cut back by 2 bases and J by 8 bases. The CDR3 has 15 amino acids. Here the CDR3 DNA reads TGTGCCAGCAGCTTTGCTTGGACAGGGACCTCTCAGCAGTACTTC. Its protein product is CASSFAWTGTSQQYF. The entire variable domain, with the rest obtained from reference TRBV5-5 and TRBJ2-7, is as follows: DAGVTQSPTHLIKTRGQQVTLRCSPISGHKSVSWYQQVLGQGPQFIFQYYEKEERGRGNFPDRFSARQFPNYSSELNVNALLLGDSALYLCASSFAWTGTSQQYFGPGTRLTVT.

The chain uses TRBV5-1 and TRBJ2-5; TRBD2 agrees at 8 bases. The CDR3 totals 16 residues. V trimming: 2 bases; J trimming: 3 bases; junction bases outside the gene matches: 9. CDR1 SGHRS and CDR2 YFSETQ come from the germline V gene. The CDR3 region is CASSFPSGGRKETQYF. CDR3 bases: TGCGCCAGCAGCTTCCCAAGCGGGGGACGGAAAGAGACCCAGTACTTC.

The rearrangement uses TRBV27 and TRBJ1-6; tentative D call: TRBD1 (5 bases). This CDR3 has 14 residues. CDR1 and CDR2 from the germline V gene are MNHEY and SMNVEV (reference sequence). V shed 3 bases and J shed 10 bases, with 13 bases lying between them. The CDR3, as DNA: TGTGCCAGCAGTTTTGCGGGGCACGACTCACCCCTCCACTTT. This encodes CASSFAGHDSPLHF.

The rearrangement joins TRBV7-9 to TRBJ2-3, with 13 positions matching TRBD2. Germline V gives CDR1 SEHNR, CDR2 FQNEAQ (reference sequence). V shed 4 bases, J shed 3 bases, and the junction held 7 bases outside the gene matches. This CDR3 contains 17 residues. CDR3 sequence (DNA): TGTGCCAGCAGCTCAACCTCGACTAGCGGGGGGACAGATACGCAGTATTTT. Translated: CASSSTSTSGGTDTQYF.

In DNA, the CDR3 is TGTGCTAGTGGCCGCTCACCAGCGGGAGGTTACAATGAGCAGTTCTTC. It is translated as CASGRSPAGGYNEQFF. V and J are TRBV12-5 and TRBJ2-1; 9 bases are shared with TRBD2. The length of the CDR3 is 16 residues. V gave up 6 bases and J gave up 4 bases; unmatched junction bases: 10. CDR1 and CDR2 (germline): LGHNT, FRNRAP.

Only a few counts were recorded for this clone. The chain combines TRBV7-9 with TRBJ1-1; a possible D gene is TRBD1 (6 bases). Germline V lookup: CDR1 SEHNR, CDR2 FQNEAQ (reference sequence). Trimming took off 1 base at V and 4 bases at J, with 13 bases between the two ends. There are 15 residues in the CDR3. The CDR3 region is CASSLGGGSSTEAFF. CDR3 nucleotide sequence: TGTGCCAGCAGCTTAGGTGGGGGCTCGTCCACTGAAGCTTTCTTT. The full variable domain, in which reference TRBV7-9 and TRBJ1-1 provide the parts outside the CDR3, is DTGVSQNPRHKITKRGQNVTFRCDPISEHNRLYWYRQTLGQGPEFLTYFQNEAQLEKSRLLSDRFSAERPKGSFSTLEIQRTEQGDSAMYLCASSLGGGSSTEAFFGQGTRLTVV.